This passage covers 25 T cell receptor beta chains from one sample sequenced in a study of blood T cell repertoires in COVID-19. Method: immunoSEQ multiplex PCR; TCRdb's copy keeps in-frame clones and lacks some. The data contain around 180,000 clones, around two thirds of them singletons. The sequencing sample was made of peripheral blood. The receptors were gathered from a woman of 80 years or more with acute or convalescent COVID-19.

The chain recombines TRBV19 with TRBJ2-3; 14 bases are a match to TRBD2. This CDR3 contains 16 residues. Germline CDR1 and CDR2: LNHDA and SQIVND (reference sequence). Unmatched junction bases numbered 7, after V lost 5 bases and J lost 6 bases. CDR3 region: CASSAGLAGVGDTQYF. CDR3 nucleotides: TGTGCCAGTAGTGCGGGACTAGCGGGAGTTGGGGATACGCAGTATTTT.

The chain joins TRBV7-9 to TRBJ2-1, with TRBD1 identical over 9 bases. Per the germline V gene, CDR1 is SEHNR and CDR2 is FQNEAQ (reference sequence). V lost 2 bases, J lost 8 bases, and 7 bases stayed unmatched. The CDR3 covers 15 residues. The CDR3 region is CASSLQGQGGDEQFF. DNA of the CDR3: TGTGCCAGCAGCTTACAGGGACAGGGAGGGGATGAGCAGTTCTTC.

The V gene is TRBV9, the J gene TRBJ2-2, with no clear D. V was cut by 0 bases and J by 1 base, with 7 bases left in between. The germline CDR1 and CDR2 sequences are SGDLS and YYNGEE. The CDR3 loop spans 15 amino acids. The CDR3 DNA is TGTGCCAGCAGCGTAGCGCAGATGAACACCGGGGAGCTGTTTTTT. Translated: CASSVAQMNTGELFF.

This chain uses TRBV5-6 with TRBJ1-6; the match to TRBD1 covers 7 bases. CDR1 is SGHDT and CDR2 is YYEEEE in the germline V gene. V was clipped by 0 bases and J by 7 bases; unmatched bases: 7. The CDR3 sequence is 16 residues long. CDR3 sequence reads: CASSLERDRRNSPLHF. The CDR3 DNA follows: TGTGCCAGCAGCTTGGAGAGGGACAGAAGAAATTCACCCCTCCACTTT.

The chain links TRBV27 to TRBJ2-3, with 9 bases matching TRBD2. CDR3 length: 17 amino acids. Germline CDR1 MNHEY, CDR2 SMNVEV (reference sequence). V shed 4 bases and J 4 bases; nucleotides not matched to a gene: 12. Written as DNA, the CDR3 is TGTGCCAGCAGTTCCCCACCGGCGGGAGGGTGGGCAGATACGCAGTATTTT. It encodes CASSSPPAGGWADTQYF.

In the case of this clone: Distinct nucleotide sequences in the sample also encode this CDR3. The V call is TRBV5-1, the J call TRBJ1-1; D gene uncertain. V was clipped by 0 bases and J by 3 bases, with 9 bases between them. The CDR3 has 14 residues. Looked up from germline, CDR1 is SGHRS and CDR2 is YFSETQ. CDR3 in DNA: TGCGCCAGCAGCTTGGAAGGCGGGGACACTGAAGCTTTCTTT. Residues: CASSLEGGDTEAFF. Full variable domain (remainder filled in from reference TRBV5-1 and TRBJ1-1): KAGVTQTPRYLIKTRGQQVTLSCSPISGHRSVSWYQQTPGQGLQFLFEYFSETQRNKGNFPGRFSGRQFSNSRSEMNVSTLELGDSALYLCASSLEGGDTEAFFGQGTRLTVV.

This clone was observed many times. This chain links TRBV4-1 with TRBJ2-7, with TRBD1 matching over 8 bases. The CDR3 is 14 residues long. Germline CDR1 MGHRA, CDR2 YSYEKL. Germline trimming cut 1 base from V and 2 bases from J; bases unmatched to any gene: 1. The CDR3 coding sequence is TGCGCCAGCAGCCAAGTACAGGGGGCCTACGAGCAGTACTTC. Its protein is CASSQVQGAYEQYF.

This clone occurred a few times. The chain has TRBV9 and TRBJ1-3; TRBD1 is a possible D gene (6 bases). The germline V gene has CDR1 SGDLS and CDR2 YYNGEE. The V gene lost 0 bases and the J gene lost 0 bases, with 16 bases spanning the gap. This CDR3 is built from 18 residues. CDR3 residues: CASSVGMGHMVSGNTIYF. For the CDR3, the DNA is TGTGCCAGCAGCGTAGGGATGGGACATATGGTCTCTGGAAACACCATATATTTT.

This clone showed up just once. Here the CDR3 reads CSVVVTGDHNSPLHF. In DNA, the CDR3 is TGCAGCGTTGTGGTTACAGGGGACCATAATTCACCCCTCCACTTT. This chain connects TRBV29-1 to TRBJ1-6, with 7 nucleotides matching TRBD1. Germline CDR1 is SQVTM and CDR2 is ANQGSEA. The V and J ends lost 4 bases and 5 bases, in that order; junction bases with no gene match: 8. The CDR3 has 15 residues. The entire variable domain, with the rest obtained from reference TRBV29-1 and TRBJ1-6, is as follows: SAVISQKPSRDICQRGTSLTIQCQVDSQVTMMFWYRQQPGQSLTLIATANQGSEATYESGFVIDKFPISRPNLTFSTLTVSNMSPEDSSIYLCSVVVTGDHNSPLHFGNGTRLTVT.

V usage is TRBV7-2 and J usage is TRBJ2-1, with TRBD2 matching over 8 bases. Germline-derived CDR1 and CDR2 are SGHTA and FQGNSA. Losses at the gene ends were 5 bases for V and 6 bases for J; bases not matched to a gene: 6. The CDR3 has 14 amino acids. CDR3 nucleotides: TGTGCCAGCAGCCCCCAGACTAGCGCCAATGAGCAGTTCTTC. Residues: CASSPQTSANEQFF.

V and J are TRBV28 and TRBJ1-2; D gene ambiguous. CDR1 and CDR2 from the germline V gene are MDHEN and SYDVKM. The CDR3 consists of 14 residues. V lost 6 bases, J lost 2 bases, and 13 bases lay in between. CDR3 region: CASSLLRLNYGYTF. CDR3 coding DNA: TGTGCCAGCAGCCTCCTACGCCTAAACTATGGCTACACCTTC.

The V call is TRBV7-2, the J call TRBJ2-3, with no clear D. This CDR3 comprises 13 residues. V was pared by 7 bases and J by 6 bases, with 14 bases between. Germline V CDR1 and CDR2: SGHTA, FQGNSA. The CDR3 protein is CASTSAHGDTQYF. The CDR3 nucleotides read TGTGCCAGCACCTCAGCCCACGGTGATACGCAGTATTTT.

CDR3 amino acids: CASSDRTGAGDTIYF. The DNA for the CDR3 is TGCGCCAGCAGCGACAGGACAGGGGCGGGGGACACCATATATTTT. This chain uses TRBV5-1 with TRBJ1-3; 9 bases are a match to TRBD1. The CDR3 has 15 amino acids. Trimming cost V 4 bases and J 8 bases; bases outside gene matches: 10. Per germline, CDR1 SGHRS and CDR2 YFSETQ. The full variable domain, its missing parts supplied by reference TRBV5-1 and TRBJ1-3, is KAGVTQTPRYLIKTRGQQVTLSCSPISGHRSVSWYQQTPGQGLQFLFEYFSETQRNKGNFPGRFSGRQFSNSRSEMNVSTLELGDSALYLCASSDRTGAGDTIYFGEGSWLTVV.

The chain recombines TRBV5-1 with TRBJ2-1; 10 nucleotides align to TRBD1. The CDR3 extends over 15 amino acids. Germline CDR1 reads SGHRS; CDR2 reads YFSETQ. V shed 4 bases and J 5 bases; nucleotides not matched to a gene: 6. CDR3 loop: CASSPGQGFNNEQFF. The CDR3 DNA reads as TGCGCCAGCAGCCCGGGACAGGGGTTTAACAATGAGCAGTTCTTC.

This clone was seen only a few times. V and J are TRBV7-9 and TRBJ1-6; D not certain. The V gene's germline CDR1 is SEHNR and CDR2 FQNEAQ (reference sequence). The V end was cut by 5 bases, the J end by 10 bases, with 12 bases between. The CDR3 covers 13 residues. CDR3 nucleotide sequence: TGTGCCAGCAGCCCGACGACCAGGTCACCCCTCCACTTT. Translated, it gives CASSPTTRSPLHF.

This rearrangement joins TRBV14 to TRBJ2-2; D gene ambiguous. Germline assignment: CDR1 SGHDN and CDR2 FVKESK. The CDR3 is 13 residues long. V lost 4 bases to trimming and J lost 7 bases, with 10 bases between them. This CDR3 reads CASSPLFYGELFF. For the CDR3, the DNA is TGTGCCAGCAGCCCCTTATTTTACGGGGAGCTGTTTTTT.

The DNA for the CDR3 is TGTGCCTGGAGTACCCCACAGGGGGCTTTCACCGGGGAGCTGTTTTTT. Translated, it gives CAWSTPQGAFTGELFF. The chain combines TRBV30 with TRBJ2-2; 9 bases fit TRBD1. The V and J ends lost 2 bases and 4 bases, in that order; junction bases with no gene match: 8. Germline assignment: CDR1 GTSNPN and CDR2 SVGIG (reference sequence). The CDR3 totals 16 residues. The complete variable domain, with remaining parts taken from reference TRBV30 and TRBJ2-2, reads SQTIHQWPATLVQPVGSPLSLECTVEGTSNPNLYWYRQAAGRGLQLLFYSVGIGQISSEVPQNLSASRPQDRQFILSSKKLLLSDSGFYLCAWSTPQGAFTGELFFGEGSRLTVL.

The chain carries TRBV27 and TRBJ1-5; no clear D. V was pared by 6 bases and J by 5 bases, with 14 bases between. Germline CDR1 is MNHEY and CDR2 is SMNVEV (reference sequence). The CDR3 runs to 14 residues. CDR3 sequence (DNA): TGTGCCAGCAGCTTCCGGGGAGACTATCAGCCCCAGCATTTT. Translated: CASSFRGDYQPQHF.

The chain uses TRBV4-1 and TRBJ1-2; D possibly corresponds to TRBD1 (6 bases). Germline values: CDR1 MGHRA, CDR2 YSYEKL. This CDR3 is 14 amino acids long. V was cut by 4 bases and J by 2 bases, with 11 bases left in between. The CDR3 region has the DNA TGCGCCAGCAGCCCCAGGGGTGAGAACTATGGCTACACCTTC. Its translation: CASSPRGENYGYTF.

The chain combines TRBV7-3 with TRBJ2-7, with 8 bases matching TRBD1. CDR1 and CDR2 (germline): SGHTA, FQGTGA. The length of the CDR3 is 16 residues. J lost 1 base, V lost 2 bases, and 7 bases had no gene match. CDR3 bases: TGTGCCAGCAGCTTAGAGGGACAGGTTGGATCCTACGAGCAGTACTTC. It is translated as CASSLEGQVGSYEQYF.

DNA of the CDR3: TGCAGCGTTGAAGCTGAAGCGATCCGCTACGAGCAGTACTTC. Its translation is CSVEAEAIRYEQYF. The chain couples TRBV29-1 to TRBJ2-7; no firm D call. CDR3 size: 14 residues. Germline V gene lookup returns CDR1 SQVTM and CDR2 ANQGSEA. Trimming stripped 1 base from V and 3 bases from J, with 13 bases between.

The chain employs TRBV4-3 and TRBJ2-7; TRBD1 agrees at 7 bases. J gave up 5 bases and V 0 bases, and 13 bases lay outside the gene matches. CDR1 and CDR2 (germline): LGHNA, YSLEER. This CDR3 is built from 17 residues. CDR3 loop: CASSQDYGRQGVHEQYF. CDR3 bases: TGCGCCAGCAGCCAAGATTATGGGAGACAGGGCGTCCACGAGCAGTACTTC.

V usage is TRBV5-1 and J usage is TRBJ2-1; weak D call: TRBD1 (5 bases). The length of the CDR3 is 12 residues. Germline V gene data show CDR1 as SGHRS and CDR2 as YFSETQ. V was trimmed by 0 bases and J by 9 bases, leaving 7 bases between them. CDR3 loop: CASSLAQGEQFF. CDR3 nucleotides: TGCGCCAGCAGCTTGGCCCAGGGTGAGCAGTTCTTC.

This rearrangement joins TRBV24-1 to TRBJ2-2; 10 bases align to TRBD2. Germline V gene sequence: CDR1 KGHDR, CDR2 SFDVKD. J was trimmed by 2 bases and V by 4 bases; bases with no gene match: 6. This CDR3 has 17 residues. The CDR3: CATSDQGLAVNTGELFF. The DNA of the CDR3 is TGTGCCACCAGTGACCAAGGACTAGCGGTAAACACCGGGGAGCTGTTTTTT.

J is TRBJ1-1 and V is TRBV6-5; D gene uncertain. Germline V CDR1 and CDR2: MNHEY, SVGAGI. The CDR3 extends over 14 amino acids. V lost 7 bases, J lost 3 bases, and 15 bases lay in between. The CDR3: CASMSGFQDTEAFF. The CDR3 DNA sequence: TGTGCCAGCATGAGCGGCTTCCAGGACACTGAAGCTTTCTTT.